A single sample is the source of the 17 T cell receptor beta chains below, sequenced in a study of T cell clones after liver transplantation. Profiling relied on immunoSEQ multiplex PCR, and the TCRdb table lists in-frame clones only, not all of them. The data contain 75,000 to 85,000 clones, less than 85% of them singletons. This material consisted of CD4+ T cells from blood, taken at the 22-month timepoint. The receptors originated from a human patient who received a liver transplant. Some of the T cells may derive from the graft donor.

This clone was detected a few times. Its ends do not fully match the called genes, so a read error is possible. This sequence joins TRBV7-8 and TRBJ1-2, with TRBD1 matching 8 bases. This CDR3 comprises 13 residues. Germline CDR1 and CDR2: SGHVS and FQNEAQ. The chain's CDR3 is CASTLGQGTGYTF. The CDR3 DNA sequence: TGTGCCAGCACCTTAGGACAGGGAACGGGCTACACCTTC.

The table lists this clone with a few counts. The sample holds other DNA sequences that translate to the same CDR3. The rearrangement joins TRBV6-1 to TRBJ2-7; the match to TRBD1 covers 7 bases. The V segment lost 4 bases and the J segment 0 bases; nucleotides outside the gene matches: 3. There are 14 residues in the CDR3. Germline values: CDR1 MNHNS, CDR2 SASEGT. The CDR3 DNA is TGTGCCAGCAGTGGGACAGGTTTCTCCTACGAGCAGTACTTC. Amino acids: CASSGTGFSYEQYF.

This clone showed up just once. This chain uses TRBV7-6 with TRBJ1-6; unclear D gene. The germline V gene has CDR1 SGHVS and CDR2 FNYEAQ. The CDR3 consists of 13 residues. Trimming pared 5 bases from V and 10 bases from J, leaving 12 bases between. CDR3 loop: CASSETERSPLHF. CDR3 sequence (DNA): TGTGCCAGCAGCGAAACTGAGCGGTCACCCCTCCACTTT.

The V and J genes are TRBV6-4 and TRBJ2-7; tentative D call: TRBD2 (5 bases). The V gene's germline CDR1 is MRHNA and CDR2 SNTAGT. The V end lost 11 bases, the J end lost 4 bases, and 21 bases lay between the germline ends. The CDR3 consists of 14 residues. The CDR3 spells CAELRGPGIYEQYF. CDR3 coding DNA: TGTGCCGAATTACGAGGTCCGGGGATTTACGAGCAGTACTTC.

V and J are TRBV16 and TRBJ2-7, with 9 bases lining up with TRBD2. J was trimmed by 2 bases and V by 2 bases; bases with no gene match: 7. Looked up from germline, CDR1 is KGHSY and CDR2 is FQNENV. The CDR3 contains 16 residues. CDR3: CASSQPAGGSAYEQYF. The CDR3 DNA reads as TGTGCCAGCAGCCAACCAGCGGGAGGATCCGCCTACGAGCAGTACTTC.

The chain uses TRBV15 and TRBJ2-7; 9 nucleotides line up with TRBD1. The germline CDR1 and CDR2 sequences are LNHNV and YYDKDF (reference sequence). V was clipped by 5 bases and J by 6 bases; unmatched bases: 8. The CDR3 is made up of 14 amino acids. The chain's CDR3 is CATSWDREAREQYF. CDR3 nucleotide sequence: TGTGCCACCAGCTGGGACAGGGAAGCTCGCGAGCAGTACTTC.

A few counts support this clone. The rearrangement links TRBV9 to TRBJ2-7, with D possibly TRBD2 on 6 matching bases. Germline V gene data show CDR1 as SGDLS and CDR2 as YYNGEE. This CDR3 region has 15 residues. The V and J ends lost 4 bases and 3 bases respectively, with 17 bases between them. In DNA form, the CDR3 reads TGTGCCAGCAGCCCTCGGGAGCGGACCTTCTACGAGCAGTACTTC. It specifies CASSPRERTFYEQYF. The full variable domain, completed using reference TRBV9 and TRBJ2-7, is DSGVTQTPKHLITATGQRVTLRCSPRSGDLSVYWYQQSLDQGLQFLIQYYNGEERAKGNILERFSAQQFPDLHSELNLSSLELGDSALYFCASSPRERTFYEQYFGPGTRLTVT.

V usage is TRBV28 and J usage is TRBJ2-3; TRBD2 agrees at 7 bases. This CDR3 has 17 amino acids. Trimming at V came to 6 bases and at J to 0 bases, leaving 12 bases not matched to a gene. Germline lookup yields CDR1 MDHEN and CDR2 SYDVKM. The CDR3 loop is CASRASPEAGSTDTQYF. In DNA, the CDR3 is TGTGCCAGCAGAGCTTCACCGGAAGCGGGGAGCACAGATACGCAGTATTTT.

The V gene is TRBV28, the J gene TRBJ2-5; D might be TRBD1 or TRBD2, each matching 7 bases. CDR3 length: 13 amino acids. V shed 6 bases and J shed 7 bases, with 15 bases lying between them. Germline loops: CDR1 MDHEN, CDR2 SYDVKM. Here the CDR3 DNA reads TGTGCCAGCAGAACCGACAGGGAGGGGACCCAGTACTTC. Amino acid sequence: CASRTDREGTQYF.

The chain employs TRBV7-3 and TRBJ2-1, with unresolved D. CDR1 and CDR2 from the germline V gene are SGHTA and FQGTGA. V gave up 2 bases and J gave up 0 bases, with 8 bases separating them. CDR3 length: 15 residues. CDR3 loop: CASSLLGRSYNEQFF. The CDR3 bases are TGTGCCAGCAGCTTATTAGGACGCTCCTACAATGAGCAGTTCTTC.

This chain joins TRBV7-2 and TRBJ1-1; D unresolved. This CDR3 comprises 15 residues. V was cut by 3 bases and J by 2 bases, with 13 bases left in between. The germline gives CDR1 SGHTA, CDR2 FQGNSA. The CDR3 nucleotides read TGTGCCAGCAGCTTGTATGGGCGGGAAAACACTGAAGCTTTCTTT. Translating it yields CASSLYGRENTEAFF.

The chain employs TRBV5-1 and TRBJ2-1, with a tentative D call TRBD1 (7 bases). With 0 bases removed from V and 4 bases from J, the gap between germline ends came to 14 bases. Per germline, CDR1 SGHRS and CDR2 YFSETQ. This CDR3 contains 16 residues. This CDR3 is CASSLVAGQPYNEQFF. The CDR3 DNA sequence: TGCGCCAGCAGCTTGGTGGCGGGACAGCCTTACAATGAGCAGTTCTTC.

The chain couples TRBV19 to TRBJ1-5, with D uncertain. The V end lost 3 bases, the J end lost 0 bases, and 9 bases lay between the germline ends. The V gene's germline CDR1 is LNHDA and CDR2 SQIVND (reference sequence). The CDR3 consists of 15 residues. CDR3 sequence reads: CASSIDPYSNQPQHF. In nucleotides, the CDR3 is TGTGCCAGTAGTATCGATCCGTATAGCAATCAGCCCCAGCATTTT. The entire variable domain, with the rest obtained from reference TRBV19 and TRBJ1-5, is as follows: DGGITQSPKYLFRKEGQNVTLSCEQNLNHDAMYWYRQDPGQGLRLIYYSQIVNDFQKGDIAEGYSVSREKKESFPLTVTSAQKNPTAFYLCASSIDPYSNQPQHFGDGTRLSIL.

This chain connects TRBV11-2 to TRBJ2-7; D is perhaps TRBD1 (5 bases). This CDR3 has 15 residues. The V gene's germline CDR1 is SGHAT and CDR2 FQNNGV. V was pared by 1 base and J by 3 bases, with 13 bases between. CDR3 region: CASSLGRQRLYEQYF. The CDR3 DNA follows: TGTGCCAGCAGCTTAGGGCGACAGAGACTCTACGAGCAGTACTTC.

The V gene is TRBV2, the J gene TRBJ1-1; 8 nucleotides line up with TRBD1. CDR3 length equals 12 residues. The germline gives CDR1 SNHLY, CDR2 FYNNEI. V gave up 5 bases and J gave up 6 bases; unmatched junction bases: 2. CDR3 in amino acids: CASSPGGSEAFF. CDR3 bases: TGTGCCAGCAGTCCAGGGGGCTCTGAAGCTTTCTTT.

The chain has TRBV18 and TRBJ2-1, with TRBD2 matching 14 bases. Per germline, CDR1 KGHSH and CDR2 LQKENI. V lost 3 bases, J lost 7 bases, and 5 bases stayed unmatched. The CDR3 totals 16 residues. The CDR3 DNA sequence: TGTGCCAGCTCACCGGGACTAGCGGGAGTCAGAAATGAGCAGTTCTTC. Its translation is CASSPGLAGVRNEQFF.

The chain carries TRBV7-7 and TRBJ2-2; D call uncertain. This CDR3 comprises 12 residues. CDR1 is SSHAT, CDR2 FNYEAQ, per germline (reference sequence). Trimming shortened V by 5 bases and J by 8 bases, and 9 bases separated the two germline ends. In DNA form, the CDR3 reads TGTGCCAGCAGCACCAGAGAGGGGGAGCTGTTTTTT. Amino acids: CASSTREGELFF.